This T cell receptor (beta chain) derives from a study of neurological immune-mediated disorders. Study-level findings and limits: Multiple sclerosis patients had less TCR clonal expansion than even healthy controls, unlike HTLV-1-associated myelopathy.

Sequencing runs each generated in excess of 190 million TCR-beta sequences derived from 15-18 subjects. TCRdb used MiXCR to reprocess the 5' RACE reads, holding one entry per CDR3 protein. The sample holds some 53,000 distinct CDR3 sequences; approximately 16% are singletons and the top ten take 4.4%. The table lists this clonotype with many counts. Its antigen is currently unknown. This CDR3 is built from 13 residues. Per the germline V gene, CDR1 is SGHTA and CDR2 is FQGNSA. V lost 0 bases, J lost 10 bases, and 10 bases lay in between. The source of this sequence is a man aged 55 to 70 in good health. The chain links TRBV7-2 to TRBJ2-1, with D tentatively TRBD2 (6 bases). The sequenced sample was PBMCs. Written as DNA, the CDR3 is TGTGCCAGCAGCTTAGCGGACTACGCCGAGCAGTTCTTC. Its protein is CASSLADYAEQFF.